This T cell receptor (beta chain) derives from a study of monozygotic twins with cystic fibrosis. Study results and caveats: Low clonality (median around 0.0095) suggested a mostly naive repertoire. V usage most resembled the co-twin in 13 of 16 pairs.

TCRdb keeps only in-frame clones here, not all; method: immunoSEQ multiplex PCR. The data contain 35,000 or so clones, nearly 85% of them singletons. Worth noting for this clone: Its antigen is still unknown.

Germline lookup yields CDR1 SGHRS and CDR2 YFSETQ. V was pared by 0 bases and J by 0 bases, with 21 bases between. This CDR3 is built from 19 residues. This receptor was taken from a girl aged 2 to 10 with cystic fibrosis. What was sequenced was blood. The rearrangement uses TRBV5-1 and TRBJ1-2; D may be TRBD1 (6 bases). The CDR3 nucleotides are TGCGCCAGCAGCTTGGGACCGGGACAACCTGGGGAGGCTAACTATGGCTACACCTTC. Translating it yields CASSLGPGQPGEANYGYTF.